This TCR beta chain emerged from a study of CD8+ T cells in alopecia areata. RNA extraction and reverse transcription yielded cDNA as sequencing template. Method: immunoSEQ multiplex PCR; TCRdb's copy keeps in-frame clones and lacks some. The table lists 150,000 to 200,000 clones, around 55% of them singletons, with about 4.4% in the top ten. Per germline, CDR1 SQVTM and CDR2 ANQGSEA. The CDR3 consists of 12 residues. V was clipped by 5 bases and J by 3 bases, with 10 bases between them. This clone turned up a few times. This TCR came from a human donor in good health. Specimen: CD4+ T cells sorted from blood. The chain uses TRBV29-1 and TRBJ1-2; TRBD1 might be the D (6 bases). The CDR3 here is CSVYSGDYGYTF. The CDR3 DNA follows: TGCAGCGTTTATTCAGGGGACTATGGCTACACCTTC.